A single sample is the source of the 25 T cell receptor beta chains below, sequenced in a study of blood T cell repertoires in COVID-19. Some clones are missing from TCRdb's copy, which holds only in-frame ones; the method was immunoSEQ multiplex PCR. This table has around 320,000 clones, 65% to 90% appearing once. The sample was peripheral blood. These receptors were taken from a human donor in a cohort sampled during active COVID-19.

The rearrangement joins TRBV28 to TRBJ2-5, with D perhaps TRBD1 (5 bases). This CDR3 spans 17 amino acids. The germline V gene has CDR1 MDHEN and CDR2 SYDVKM. CDR3 sequence reads: CATTPQGSSRYQETQYF. As DNA, the CDR3 is TGTGCTACCACTCCCCAGGGCAGTAGTAGGTACCAAGAGACCCAGTACTTC.

The chain is built from TRBV10-3 and TRBJ2-3; 7 nucleotides agree with TRBD2. The germline gives CDR1 ENHRY, CDR2 SYGVKD. V dropped 0 bases and J dropped 2; count of bases not matched to a gene: 14. There are 19 residues in the CDR3. For the CDR3, the DNA is TGTGCCATCAGTGAGTCGGGGCTAGCGGAGGGAAGGCACACAGATACGCAGTATTTT. It is translated as CAISESGLAEGRHTDTQYF.

The rearrangement links TRBV9 to TRBJ2-3, with 11 bases identical to TRBD2. Per the germline V gene, CDR1 is SGDLS and CDR2 is YYNGEE. The junction had 2 bases not matched to a gene; V was cut back by 0 bases and J by 2 bases. CDR3 length equals 16 residues. This chain's CDR3 is CASSVEGLADTDTQYF. The CDR3 DNA is TGTGCCAGCAGCGTAGAGGGACTAGCGGACACAGATACGCAGTATTTT. The variable domain in full, with the rest retrieved from reference TRBV9 and TRBJ2-3, is DSGVTQTPKHLITATGQRVTLRCSPRSGDLSVYWYQQSLDQGLQFLIQYYNGEERAKGNILERFSAQQFPDLHSELNLSSLELGDSALYFCASSVEGLADTDTQYFGPGTRLTVL.

J is TRBJ1-1 and V is TRBV7-3; D is unclear. V shed 5 bases and J shed 1 base, with 14 bases lying between them. This CDR3 has 15 residues. The germline V gene encodes CDR1 SGHTA and CDR2 FQGTGA. CDR3 loop: CASSPRGSGNTEAFF. The CDR3 DNA reads as TGTGCCAGCAGCCCAAGAGGGTCCGGGAACACTGAAGCTTTCTTT. Drawing the rest from reference TRBV7-3 and TRBJ1-1, the complete variable domain is GAGVSQTPSNKVTEKGKYVELRCDPISGHTALYWYRQSLGQGPEFLIYFQGTGAADDSGLPNDRFFAVRPEGSVSTLKIQRTERGDSAVYLCASSPRGSGNTEAFFGQGTRLTVV.

This clone was observed once. The chain uses TRBV30 and TRBJ2-3; TRBD2 might be the D (6 bases). The CDR3 has 14 residues. The germline V gene encodes CDR1 GTSNPN and CDR2 SVGIG (reference sequence). V gave up 7 bases and J gave up 3 bases, with 17 bases separating them. CDR3 region: CAYRLVFGTDTQYF. As DNA, the CDR3 is TGTGCCTATCGACTAGTGTTCGGAACAGATACGCAGTATTTT.

The chain employs TRBV19 and TRBJ2-7, with 9 bases that match TRBD2. This CDR3 is 13 amino acids long. The ends lost 6 bases at V and 4 bases at J; junction bases unmatched: 4. Germline lookup yields CDR1 LNHDA and CDR2 SQIVND (reference sequence). The CDR3, as DNA: TGTGCCAGTAGGCGGGAGGGGAGTTACGAGCAGTACTTC. It encodes CASRREGSYEQYF.

V gene TRBV5-8 combines with J gene TRBJ2-7; TRBD1 matches 7 bases. The ends lost 0 bases at V and 0 bases at J; junction bases unmatched: 6. There are 16 residues in the CDR3. The germline CDR1 and CDR2 sequences are SGHTS and YDEGEE. The CDR3 DNA sequence: TGTGCCAGCAGCTTGGAGGGGACAGCATACTCCTACGAGCAGTACTTC. Protein sequence: CASSLEGTAYSYEQYF.

J is TRBJ1-1 and V is TRBV7-9; D is uncertain. Looked up from germline, CDR1 is SEHNR and CDR2 is FQNEAQ (reference sequence). V shed 5 bases and J shed 0 bases, with 16 bases lying between them. The CDR3 is made up of 16 amino acids. The DNA for the CDR3 is TGTGCCAGCAGCACCGCCCCCGGGTACATGAACACTGAAGCTTTCTTT. Residues: CASSTAPGYMNTEAFF.

The chain recombines TRBV9 with TRBJ1-1; the D is unclear. The germline V gene has CDR1 SGDLS and CDR2 YYNGEE. V lost 4 bases, J lost 1 base, and 14 bases lay in between. This CDR3 contains 15 residues. The CDR3 DNA reads TGTGCCAGCAGCCCACAGCTTCAGAAGAACACTGAAGCTTTCTTT. Translating it yields CASSPQLQKNTEAFF.

The rearrangement uses TRBV5-4 and TRBJ2-7; 8 positions agree with TRBD2. The trim removed 1 base at V and 7 bases at J, leaving 10 bases unmatched. The germline CDR1 and CDR2 sequences are SGHNT and YYREEE (reference sequence). The CDR3 loop spans 15 amino acids. The CDR3 region is CASSLYAAGEREQYF. For the CDR3, the DNA is TGTGCCAGCAGCTTGTACGCAGCGGGGGAGAGGGAGCAGTACTTC. Based on the CDR3 plus reference TRBV5-4 and TRBJ2-7, the full variable domain is ETGVTQSPTHLIKTRGQQVTLRCSSQSGHNTVSWYQQALGQGPQFIFQYYREEENGRGNFPPRFSGLQFPNYSSELNVNALELDDSALYLCASSLYAAGEREQYFGPGTRLTVT.

This clone was detected once. The chain uses TRBV5-1 and TRBJ1-6, with TRBD1 matching 8 bases. With V trimmed by 3 bases and J by 7 bases, 6 bases remained unmatched. Germline V gene lookup returns CDR1 SGHRS and CDR2 YFSETQ. This CDR3 is 15 amino acids long. The CDR3 coding sequence is TGCGCCAGCAGCTACACAGGGGGACCGAATTCACCCCTCCACTTT. Protein: CASSYTGGPNSPLHF. The complete variable domain, with remaining parts taken from reference TRBV5-1 and TRBJ1-6, reads KAGVTQTPRYLIKTRGQQVTLSCSPISGHRSVSWYQQTPGQGLQFLFEYFSETQRNKGNFPGRFSGRQFSNSRSEMNVSTLELGDSALYLCASSYTGGPNSPLHFGNGTRLTVT.

The genes are TRBV12-5 and TRBJ1-3; D is uncertain. Germline V gene sequence: CDR1 LGHNT, CDR2 FRNRAP. V was trimmed by 0 bases and J by 0 bases, leaving 12 bases between them. CDR3 length equals 17 residues. This CDR3 is CASGLVLGRSSGNTIYF. CDR3 nucleotides: TGTGCTAGTGGTTTGGTACTGGGTCGGAGCTCTGGAAACACCATATATTTT.

The chain is built from TRBV9 and TRBJ1-2; D is undetermined. The CDR3 is 15 amino acids. Germline V gene lookup returns CDR1 SGDLS and CDR2 YYNGEE. V was clipped by 0 bases and J by 4 bases, with 13 bases between them. CDR3: CASSVADYSGYGYTF. The CDR3 region has the DNA TGTGCCAGCAGCGTAGCCGATTACAGTGGCTATGGCTACACCTTC.

In its sample, this clone was seen a few times. The chain is built from TRBV12-3 or TRBV12-4 and TRBJ2-4; D remains ambiguous. The ends were cut back, 4 bases at V and 4 bases at J, with 2 bases in the middle. This CDR3 has 11 amino acids. The CDR3 here is CASSSKNIQYF. CDR3 bases: TGTGCCAGCAGTTCAAAAAACATTCAGTACTTC.

This chain links TRBV18 with TRBJ2-1, with a tentative D call TRBD2 (7 bases). There are 16 residues in the CDR3. Deletions cut 0 bases from V and 3 bases from J, with 12 bases between. Germline lookup yields CDR1 KGHSH and CDR2 LQKENI. Here the CDR3 reads CASSPPAGANYNEQFF. CDR3 DNA sequence: TGTGCCAGCTCACCACCGGCGGGGGCCAACTACAATGAGCAGTTCTTC.

V gene TRBV18 combines with J gene TRBJ1-1; the D gene is possibly TRBD1 (5 bases). V lost 6 bases, J lost 7 bases, and 9 bases lay in between. The V gene's germline CDR1 is KGHSH and CDR2 LQKENI. The length of the CDR3 is 11 residues. As DNA, the CDR3 is TGTGCCAGCTCGGGGGGGGATGAAGCTTTCTTT. Protein sequence: CASSGGDEAFF.

This clone came up a few times. V gene TRBV6-5 combines with J gene TRBJ1-5; possible D gene TRBD1, 6 bases. Germline lookup yields CDR1 MNHEY and CDR2 SVGAGI. The CDR3 has 14 residues. V was shortened by 4 bases and J by 2 bases, with 9 bases between the two germline ends. The CDR3 here is CASSFAGGNQPQHF. As DNA, the CDR3 is TGTGCCAGCAGTTTTGCAGGGGGCAATCAGCCCCAGCATTTT.

This chain links TRBV30 with TRBJ2-7, with D possibly matching TRBD2 (5 bases). Germline V CDR1 and CDR2: GTSNPN, SVGIG (reference sequence). Between the trimmed V and J ends, which lost 4 bases and 2 bases, there was a span of 15 bases. CDR3 length: 14 amino acids. CDR3 nucleotides: TGTGCCTGGACTGTCCCCGGGAACCCCTACGAGCAGTACTTC. Translated, it gives CAWTVPGNPYEQYF.

The chain joins TRBV5-1 to TRBJ1-2; D possibly corresponds to TRBD1 (5 bases). Trimming cost V 2 bases and J 5 bases, with 10 bases left between them. The CDR3 spans 13 residues. Per germline, CDR1 SGHRS and CDR2 YFSETQ. CDR3 in amino acids: CASSFGTPYGYTF. The CDR3 region has the DNA TGCGCCAGCAGCTTCGGGACTCCTTATGGCTACACCTTC. The variable domain in full, completed from reference TRBV5-1 and TRBJ1-2, reads KAGVTQTPRYLIKTRGQQVTLSCSPISGHRSVSWYQQTPGQGLQFLFEYFSETQRNKGNFPGRFSGRQFSNSRSEMNVSTLELGDSALYLCASSFGTPYGYTFGSGTRLTVV.

The chain combines TRBV6-2 or TRBV6-3 with TRBJ2-1, with a weak D call TRBD2 (6 bases). V was pared by 4 bases and J by 8 bases, with 9 bases between. The germline CDR1 and CDR2 sequences are MNHEY and SVGEGT. CDR3 length: 12 residues. CDR3 amino acids: CASSWDLYEQFF. The CDR3 coding sequence is TGTGCCAGCAGTTGGGACTTGTATGAGCAGTTCTTC.

This clone is a singleton in its sample. The chain is built from TRBV19 and TRBJ1-1; no reliable D call. This CDR3 is built from 16 residues. V dropped 1 base and J dropped 6 bases, with 18 bases sitting between them. In germline, CDR1 is LNHDA, CDR2 SQIVND (reference sequence). The CDR3 reads CASSIARVPGGAEAFF. In DNA, the CDR3 is TGTGCCAGTAGTATAGCTAGGGTCCCGGGAGGAGCTGAAGCTTTCTTT.

The chain carries TRBV3-1 (or the pseudogene TRBV3-2) and TRBJ1-1, with D perhaps TRBD1 (5 bases). Germline lookup yields CDR1 LGHDT and CDR2 YNNKEL (reference sequence). This CDR3 has 12 amino acids. Trimming took 4 bases from V and 11 from J, leaving 14 bases between them. The CDR3 coding sequence is TGTGCCAGCAGCCCGGGGGAAAGGGACGCTTTCTTT. This translates into CASSPGERDAFF.

In its sample, this clone was seen a few times. The same CDR3 arises from other DNA sequences in this sample as well. The CDR3 protein is CASTGEGGGQPQHF. The CDR3 DNA reads TGTGCCAGCACGGGGGAAGGGGGGGGGCAGCCCCAGCATTTT. The V call is TRBV2, the J call TRBJ1-5; D perhaps matches TRBD1 (6 bases). CDR3 length: 14 residues. Trimming took off 7 bases at V and 7 bases at J, with 17 bases between the two ends. Germline loops: CDR1 SNHLY, CDR2 FYNNEI.

The chain combines TRBV7-9 with TRBJ2-5; D gene unclear. This CDR3 is built from 14 residues. Germline V CDR1 and CDR2: SEHNR, FQNEAQ (reference sequence). The V and J ends lost 1 base and 0 bases respectively, with 6 bases between them. Here the CDR3 reads CASSLGPYQETQYF. The CDR3 nucleotides are TGTGCCAGCAGCTTAGGTCCGTACCAAGAGACCCAGTACTTC.

The rearrangement uses TRBV2 and TRBJ2-1; TRBD1 matches 9 bases. J lost 3 bases, V lost 6 bases, and 6 bases had no gene match. There are 15 residues in the CDR3. Germline values: CDR1 SNHLY, CDR2 FYNNEI. The CDR3 loop reads CASRPPGQGYNEQFF. DNA of the CDR3: TGTGCCAGCAGGCCCCCGGGACAGGGCTACAATGAGCAGTTCTTC.